These 10 T cell receptor beta chains share one sample of origin, sequenced in a study of blood T cells in healthy people across ages. Next came a second PCR, run for about 7 to 12 cycles, which used a sample-barcoded 5' primer along with a J-beta primer mix. TCRdb re-analysed the 5' RACE reads in MiXCR, keeping a single row per CDR3 protein. The sample lists about 830,000 distinct CDR3 sequences, approximately 65% occurring once. The specimen sequenced was blood. All receptors come from a man in his thirties or forties in good health.

The chain is built from TRBV3-1 and TRBJ2-4; perhaps TRBD2 as D (6 bases). The DNA end is more similar to TRBJ2-7, so the J call may be wrong. The length of the CDR3 is 14 residues. Germline values: CDR1 LGHDT, CDR2 YNNKEL (reference sequence). The CDR3 loop reads CASSQIRGTGEQYF. The CDR3 DNA reads as TGTGCCAGCAGCCAAATCCGGGGGACGGGCGAGCAGTACTTC.

This clonotype was counted once. V and J are TRBV7-9 and TRBJ1-2; tentatively, D is TRBD1 (5 bases). The length of the CDR3 is 15 residues. The V and J ends lost 5 bases and 4 bases respectively, with 17 bases between them. The germline CDR1 and CDR2 sequences are SEHNR and FQNEAQ (reference sequence). In DNA, the CDR3 is TGTGCCAGCAGCGAACAGGCGGTTGGCGCCTATGGCTACACCTTC. It specifies CASSEQAVGAYGYTF.

This clonotype has a handful of counts. The chain couples TRBV9 to TRBJ2-1; D remains unclear. The CDR3 runs 14 residues. Trimming left V 2 bases short and J 3 bases short, with 9 bases between. The germline V gene encodes CDR1 SGDLS and CDR2 YYNGEE. This chain's CDR3 is CASSVRIYYNEQFF. The CDR3 nucleotides read TGTGCCAGCAGCGTTCGGATTTACTACAATGAGCAGTTCTTC. Filled out from reference TRBV9 and TRBJ2-1, the complete variable domain reads DSGVTQTPKHLITATGQRVTLRCSPRSGDLSVYWYQQSLDQGLQFLIQYYNGEERAKGNILERFSAQQFPDLHSELNLSSLELGDSALYFCASSVRIYYNEQFFGPGTRLTVL.

As to this clonotype: The junction departs from the called germline gene at one end, perhaps through a read error. The V and J genes are TRBV4-3 and TRBJ2-5, with 9 bases fitting TRBD1. The closer fit of TRBJ2-7 to the DNA end suggests the J call may be wrong. The length of the CDR3 is 16 residues. Germline loops: CDR1 LGHNA, CDR2 YSLEER. The CDR3 DNA reads as TGCGCCAGCAGCCGCCTGGGACAGGGCCCCTCCAACGAGCAGTACTTC. Translation: CASSRLGQGPSNEQYF.

This chain joins TRBV29-1 and TRBJ2-1; D may be TRBD2 (5 bases). Germline CDR1 and CDR2: SQVTM and ANQGSEA. There are 14 residues in the CDR3. Trimming cost V 1 base and J 12 bases, with 19 bases left between them. The CDR3 nucleotides read TGCAGCGTTGAAGTCGGAGGTAGTGGGTCGTCGCAGTTCTTC. Amino acids: CSVEVGGSGSSQFF.

The rearrangement links TRBV7-9 to TRBJ2-7; D is uncertain. Trimming took 4 bases from V and 5 from J, leaving 9 bases between them. The CDR3 is made up of 12 amino acids. Germline V CDR1 and CDR2: SEHNR, FQNEAQ (reference sequence). This chain's CDR3 is CASSWRPDEQYF. The CDR3 DNA is TGTGCCAGCAGCTGGAGACCCGACGAGCAGTACTTC.

V is TRBV20-1 and J is TRBJ2-5; D assignment may be TRBD1 or TRBD2 (5 bases each). V was cut by 5 bases and J by 11 bases, with 24 bases left in between. This CDR3 is built from 14 residues. The germline CDR1 and CDR2 sequences are DFQATT and SNEGSKA (reference sequence). This CDR3 is CSAGSGVGTNEQYF. CDR3 DNA: TGCAGTGCTGGATCCGGGGTAGGGACCAATGAGCAGTACTTC.

The rearrangement uses TRBV7-8 and TRBJ2-1; 12 bases are a match to TRBD1. Losses at the gene ends were 5 bases for V and 6 bases for J; bases not matched to a gene: 8. This CDR3 comprises 16 residues. From germline, CDR1 is SGHVS and CDR2 FQNEAQ. The CDR3 spells CASSPGTGGMGNEQFF. CDR3 bases: TGTGCCAGCAGCCCGGGGACAGGGGGCATGGGCAATGAGCAGTTCTTC.

The CDR3 sequence: CASTPRGGLDYNEQFF. The CDR3 DNA reads as TGTGCCAGCACCCCCAGGGGCGGGTTGGATTACAATGAGCAGTTCTTC. The V and J genes are TRBV10-3 and TRBJ2-1; maybe TRBD1 (6 bases). The length of the CDR3 is 16 residues. Germline V gene data show CDR1 as ENHRY and CDR2 as SYGVKD. The V end was cut by 10 bases, the J end by 4 bases, with 23 bases between.

This clonotype appeared once. This rearrangement joins TRBV6-1 to TRBJ2-7; D remains ambiguous. The last part of the DNA fits TRBJ2-5 better; the J call may be wrong. The germline V gene encodes CDR1 MNHNS and CDR2 SASEGT. CDR3 length: 12 amino acids. The CDR3, as DNA: TGTGCCAGCAGTGAGTTCGTTGAGACCCAGTACTTC. Its translation: CASSEFVETQYF.